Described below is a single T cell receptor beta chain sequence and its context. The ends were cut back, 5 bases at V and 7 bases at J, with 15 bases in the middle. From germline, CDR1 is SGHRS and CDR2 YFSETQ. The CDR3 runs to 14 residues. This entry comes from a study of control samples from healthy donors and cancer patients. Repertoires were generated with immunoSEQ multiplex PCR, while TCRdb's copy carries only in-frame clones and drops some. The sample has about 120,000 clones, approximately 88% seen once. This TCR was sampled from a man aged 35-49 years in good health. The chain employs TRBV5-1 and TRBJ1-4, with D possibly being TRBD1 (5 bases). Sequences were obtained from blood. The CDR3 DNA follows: TGCGCCAGCAGGGATTCGGGGGGGACTGAAAAACTGTTTTTT. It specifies CASRDSGGTEKLFF.